This TCR beta chain appears in the sequencing data of a study of Ad26.COV2.S vaccination and SARS-CoV-2 variants. Looking at the study overall: Trial arm assignment for the donor was COV1001 Ad26.COV2.S.

A remark on this clone: Its antigen is as yet unknown.

Sequenced by immunoSEQ multiplex PCR; TCRdb stores in-frame clones only, minus some. The table includes about 350,000 clones, more than 85% detected once. Treatment specified: around 19 received Ad26.COV2.S at low or high dose, single or two shots; roughly 5 received placebo; per-sample allocation not given. All samples were drawn on day 63, counting from the first vaccine or placebo injection. Study results and limitations: For non-spike TCRs, breadth in vaccine recipients resembled that in placebo recipients. Possible underestimation of total T cell responses by the TCR breadth and depth analyses was noted. Substantial breadth was reportedly displayed by spike-specific CD8+ and CD4+ T cell responses after vaccination.

The CDR3 length is 19 residues. V trimming: 0 bases; J trimming: 1 base; junction bases outside the gene matches: 9. Per the germline V gene, CDR1 is SEHNR and CDR2 is FQNEAQ (reference sequence). The rearrangement uses TRBV7-9 and TRBJ2-6, with 7 bases aligning to TRBD2. This specimen consisted of peripheral blood, obtained in a trial of Ad26.COV2.S vaccine versus placebo. The sequence came from a person between 18 and 59 years old who received the Ad26.COV2.S COVID-19 vaccine or a placebo. The CDR3 DNA reads TGTGCCAGCAGCTTAGCGAGGGAGGGCCCCCGGTCTGGGGCCAACGTCCTGACTTTC. This gives the protein CASSLAREGPRSGANVLTF.